The 21 T cell receptor beta chains given below trace back to one sample, sequenced in a study of blood T cell repertoires in COVID-19. Profiling relied on immunoSEQ multiplex PCR, and the TCRdb table lists in-frame clones only, not all of them. The data contain around 220,000 clones, around 90% of them singletons. The source material was peripheral blood. These receptors originate from a man aged 18 to 35 with active or convalescent COVID-19.

The V gene is TRBV4-1, the J gene TRBJ2-3; weak D call: TRBD1 (5 bases). Trimming took 1 base from V and 3 from J, leaving 8 bases between them. The CDR3 covers 14 residues. Germline V lookup: CDR1 MGHRA, CDR2 YSYEKL. The CDR3 coding sequence is TGCGCCAGCAGCCAAGTCCCAGGGACAGATACGCAGTATTTT. Protein sequence: CASSQVPGTDTQYF.

The chain carries TRBV19 and TRBJ2-7; a possible D gene is TRBD2 (5 bases). V was cut by 5 bases and J by 7 bases, with 21 bases left in between. Germline assignment: CDR1 LNHDA and CDR2 SQIVND (reference sequence). CDR3 size: 15 residues. The CDR3 loop reads CASSSLASGFQEQYF. CDR3 in DNA: TGTGCCAGTAGTTCATTAGCGAGCGGTTTCCAGGAGCAGTACTTC.

This clone was counted only a few times. Written as DNA, the CDR3 is TGTGCCTGGAGGCCCGCAGGGTACGATCAGCCCCAGCATTTT. The encoded protein is CAWRPAGYDQPQHF. The J gene is TRBJ1-5, the V gene TRBV30; a possible D gene is TRBD1 (5 bases). CDR3 length: 14 residues. CDR1 and CDR2 (germline): GTSNPN, SVGIG (reference sequence). V was trimmed by 3 bases and J by 5 bases, leaving 14 bases between them.

This clone came up a few times. The chain carries TRBV6-4 and TRBJ2-1; D gene uncertain. The CDR3 totals 13 residues. From germline, CDR1 is MRHNA and CDR2 SNTAGT. V was shortened by 6 bases and J by 5 bases, with 11 bases between the two germline ends. The CDR3 coding sequence is TGTGCCAGCAGCCCTCGGGTTAACAATGAGCAGTTCTTC. This encodes CASSPRVNNEQFF.

The rearrangement joins TRBV10-2 to TRBJ2-7; D is perhaps TRBD2 (5 bases). Trimming left V 8 bases short and J 6 bases short, with 20 bases between. This CDR3 spans 14 amino acids. Per the germline V gene, CDR1 is WSHSY and CDR2 is SAAADI. The CDR3 DNA reads TGCGCCAGCGGGAGAGGACGAGACACCCTCGAGCAGTACTTC. It is translated as CASGRGRDTLEQYF.

The V call is TRBV9, the J call TRBJ2-2; 9 positions match TRBD1. V lost 4 bases, J lost 4 bases, and 8 bases stayed unmatched. The CDR3 loop spans 16 amino acids. CDR1 is SGDLS, CDR2 YYNGEE, per germline. The CDR3 sequence is CASSPRTGASTGELFF. Here the CDR3 DNA reads TGTGCCAGCAGCCCCCGGACAGGGGCCAGCACCGGGGAGCTGTTTTTT.

The count of this clone is one. J is TRBJ2-2 and V is TRBV19; D gene ambiguous. Per germline, CDR1 LNHDA and CDR2 SQIVND (reference sequence). The CDR3 spans 13 residues. With 8 bases removed from V and 4 bases from J, the gap between germline ends came to 11 bases. As DNA, the CDR3 is TGTGCCAGTGAGTCTAGGCCCACCGGGGAGCTGTTTTTT. Protein: CASESRPTGELFF.

This chain links TRBV6-4 with TRBJ2-1; D is perhaps TRBD2 (5 bases). CDR1 and CDR2 from the germline V gene are MRHNA and SNTAGT. V lost 0 bases and J lost 10, with 10 bases in between. This CDR3 comprises 13 residues. The CDR3 here is CASSDSWGEEQFF. As DNA, the CDR3 is TGTGCCAGCAGTGACTCGTGGGGAGAGGAGCAGTTCTTC.

The genes are TRBV5-1 and TRBJ1-1; possibly TRBD1 for D (6 bases). The CDR3 extends over 14 amino acids. CDR1 and CDR2 (germline): SGHRS, YFSETQ. V shed 2 bases and J shed 5 bases, with 13 bases lying between them. This CDR3 is CASSFGQGSTEAFF. Written as DNA, the CDR3 is TGCGCCAGCAGCTTCGGGCAGGGGAGTACTGAAGCTTTCTTT.

This clone showed up just once. The rearrangement uses TRBV5-5 and TRBJ1-2; D uncertain. CDR1 and CDR2 (germline): SGHKS, YYEKEE (reference sequence). The CDR3 has 14 residues. Trimming removed 0 bases at V and 4 bases at J, with 10 bases between. The CDR3 here is CASSLAGGSYGYTF. The CDR3 DNA follows: TGTGCCAGCAGCTTGGCGGGAGGTAGCTATGGCTACACCTTC.

The chain combines TRBV4-1 with TRBJ2-7, with TRBD2 matching 7 bases. The CDR3 runs to 15 residues. V was clipped by 5 bases and J by 6 bases; unmatched bases: 13. From germline, CDR1 is MGHRA and CDR2 YSYEKL. The CDR3 sequence is CASSYTGTTISEQYF. The CDR3 DNA is TGCGCCAGCAGCTACACCGGGACTACCATCTCCGAGCAGTACTTC.

The chain links TRBV9 to TRBJ2-1; 8 bases fit TRBD2. This CDR3 region has 15 residues. V shed 5 bases and J 0 bases; nucleotides not matched to a gene: 4. Germline CDR1 is SGDLS and CDR2 is YYNGEE. The CDR3 here is CASSPLAGSYNEQFF. For the CDR3, the DNA is TGTGCCAGCAGTCCCCTAGCGGGCTCCTACAATGAGCAGTTCTTC.

This chain connects TRBV4-3 to TRBJ2-1; the match to TRBD2 covers 11 bases. Per germline, CDR1 LGHNA and CDR2 YSLEER. The CDR3 loop spans 16 amino acids. V gave up 1 base and J gave up 5 bases; unmatched junction bases: 4. CDR3 in DNA: TGCGCCAGCAGCCAAGGGGGACTAGCGGCTCACAATGAGCAGTTCTTC. As protein: CASSQGGLAAHNEQFF.

This chain joins TRBV30 and TRBJ1-3; TRBD1 aligns across 8 bases. In germline, CDR1 is GTSNPN, CDR2 SVGIG (reference sequence). V shed 2 bases and J 2 bases; nucleotides not matched to a gene: 5. The CDR3 runs 15 residues. This chain's CDR3 is CAWSLGQGAGNTIYF. The CDR3 nucleotides are TGTGCCTGGAGTCTCGGACAGGGCGCTGGAAACACCATATATTTT.

The chain carries TRBV21-1 and TRBJ2-1; TRBD2 reflects the table's D call only, with no check against the DNA. TRBV21-1 is shown as a pseudogene. The CDR3 is made up of 14 amino acids. For the CDR3, the DNA is TGTGCCAGCAGCAACTCGGGCGGGCACAATGAGCAGTTCTTC. It translates to CASSNSGGHNEQFF.

This clone is a singleton in its sample. The V gene is TRBV30, the J gene TRBJ1-3, with TRBD1 matching over 8 bases. With 7 bases clipped from V and 2 bases from J, the junction kept 7 bases outside the gene matches. This CDR3 is built from 14 residues. Per germline, CDR1 GTSNPN and CDR2 SVGIG (reference sequence). The CDR3: CASPGTGTGNTIYF. In nucleotides, the CDR3 is TGTGCCTCCCCCGGGACAGGTACTGGAAACACCATATATTTT.

The chain employs TRBV11-1 and TRBJ2-5; 8 bases are a match to TRBD2. Germline V gives CDR1 SGHAT, CDR2 FQDESV (reference sequence). This CDR3 is 16 amino acids long. V lost 5 bases, J lost 1 base, and 9 bases stayed unmatched. The CDR3 region has the DNA TGTGCCAGCAGCCCACAACTAACTAGCGGCCAAGAGACCCAGTACTTC. Its translation: CASSPQLTSGQETQYF.

The rearrangement uses TRBV4-1 and TRBJ1-1, with D possibly matching TRBD1 (5 bases). V dropped 0 bases and J dropped 1 base, with 15 bases sitting between them. In germline, CDR1 is MGHRA, CDR2 YSYEKL. The CDR3 has 17 amino acids. CDR3: CASSQDRTDTKNTEAFF. CDR3 in DNA: TGCGCCAGCAGCCAAGATAGGACGGACACCAAGAACACTGAAGCTTTCTTT.

This chain uses TRBV29-1 with TRBJ2-2; perhaps TRBD1 as D (5 bases). V shed 5 bases and J shed 4 bases, with 14 bases lying between them. The CDR3 has 14 residues. Per germline, CDR1 SQVTM and CDR2 ANQGSEA. CDR3 in DNA: TGCAGCGTTTTCTGGGGCCCGGGCACCGGGGAGCTGTTTTTT. The encoded protein is CSVFWGPGTGELFF.

In its sample, this clone was seen a few times. The rearrangement joins TRBV6-1 to TRBJ1-4, with D possibly TRBD1 on 6 matching bases. The V end lost 3 bases, the J end lost 4 bases, and 12 bases lay between the germline ends. Germline CDR1 reads MNHNS; CDR2 reads SASEGT. This CDR3 is 15 amino acids long. The CDR3 spells CASSDAPGDNEKLFF. The CDR3 DNA reads as TGTGCCAGCAGTGATGCGCCAGGGGATAATGAAAAACTGTTTTTT.

The chain has TRBV27 and TRBJ2-7; maybe TRBD1 (5 bases). The CDR3 length is 13 residues. Trimming shortened V by 4 bases and J by 4 bases, and 11 bases separated the two germline ends. CDR1 is MNHEY, CDR2 SMNVEV, per germline (reference sequence). CDR3 sequence (DNA): TGTGCCAGCAGTTCTACGGACACTTACGAGCAGTACTTC. Residues: CASSSTDTYEQYF.